Below, 14 T cell receptor beta chains from the same sample are listed, as sequenced in a study of T-cell reconstitution after alpha-beta-depleted transplantation in children. The TCRbeta library incorporated unique molecular identifiers. In TCRdb, the PCR reads were re-called with MiXCR into one record per CDR3 protein. Here the sample spans some 590,000 distinct CDR3 sequences, over 9.5% being singletons. The starting material was PBMCs from the stem cell graft donor, obtained from the stem cell graft. All receptors derive from a human donor who donated a stem cell graft to a child with acute myeloid leukemia.

This clonotype was seen repeatedly, ten times or more. The chain employs TRBV28 and TRBJ2-6; 13 bases are a match to TRBD2. The germline V gene has CDR1 MDHEN and CDR2 SYDVKM. The CDR3 is 17 residues long. V trimming: 8 bases; J trimming: 9 bases; junction bases outside the gene matches: 13. This CDR3 reads CASSGLAGFLVGNVLTF. CDR3 nucleotide sequence: TGTGCCAGCTCGGGACTAGCGGGATTCTTGGTTGGCAACGTCCTGACTTTC.

This clonotype showed up just a few times. The rearrangement uses TRBV29-1 and TRBJ2-1, with TRBD1 identical over 12 bases. The CDR3 covers 15 residues. V dropped 5 bases and J dropped 10; count of bases not matched to a gene: 12. CDR1 is SQVTM and CDR2 is ANQGSEA in the germline V gene. CDR3 protein: CSVFSGTGGASEQFF. The CDR3 DNA follows: TGCAGCGTTTTCTCCGGGACAGGGGGCGCGTCCGAGCAGTTCTTC.

This clonotype was recorded at least ten times. The CDR3 loop is CASSSVGRNTGELFF. The CDR3 DNA sequence: TGCGCCAGCAGTTCAGTGGGGCGGAACACCGGGGAGCTGTTTTTT. The V call is TRBV5-1, the J call TRBJ2-2, with D possibly matching TRBD1 (5 bases). Germline V gives CDR1 SGHRS, CDR2 YFSETQ. The CDR3 spans 15 residues. V dropped 5 bases and J dropped 1 base, with 12 bases sitting between them.

This clonotype was counted ten times or more. The rearrangement uses TRBV5-1 and TRBJ1-1, with 7 positions matching TRBD1. CDR1 is SGHRS and CDR2 is YFSETQ in the germline V gene. The ends lost 4 bases at V and 0 bases at J; junction bases unmatched: 6. CDR3 length equals 15 residues. CDR3 loop: CASSLNRGVNTEAFF. CDR3 nucleotide sequence: TGCGCCAGCAGCCTAAACAGGGGAGTGAACACTGAAGCTTTCTTT.

This clonotype was seen repeatedly, ten times or more. J is TRBJ2-7 and V is TRBV20-1; weak D call: TRBD2 (6 bases). Looked up from germline, CDR1 is DFQATT and CDR2 is SNEGSKA (reference sequence). The CDR3 totals 15 residues. Deletions cut 0 bases from V and 5 bases from J, with 17 bases between. In nucleotides, the CDR3 is TGCAGTGCTAGAGACGACGGCGGGGTATCACACGAGCAGTACTTC. Translated: CSARDDGGVSHEQYF.

This clonotype was detected a few times. The DNA of the CDR3 is TGTGCCAGCAGTTTCCTGGGGGAACACATTCAGTACTTC. Translating it yields CASSFLGEHIQYF. The rearrangement links TRBV12-3 or TRBV12-4 to TRBJ2-4; D possibly matches TRBD1 or TRBD2 (5 bases each). V was cut by 3 bases and J by 8 bases, with 11 bases left in between. This CDR3 comprises 13 residues.

For this clonotype: An end of the junction differs from the germline gene, which may be a read error. The J gene is TRBJ2-4, the V gene TRBV3-1; the D is unclear. The CDR3 extends over 13 amino acids. The germline gives CDR1 LGHDT, CDR2 YNNKEL (reference sequence). The CDR3 is CATSSTPQNIQYF. CDR3 nucleotides: TGTGCCACCAGCAGTACGCCCCAAAACATTCAGTACTTC.

The chain couples TRBV12-3 or TRBV12-4 to TRBJ2-7; D remains unclear. CDR3 length equals 11 residues. V lost 5 bases to trimming and J lost 5 bases, with 7 bases between them. CDR3 sequence reads: CASSAFNEQYF. CDR3 bases: TGTGCCAGCAGTGCCTTTAACGAGCAGTACTTC.

Only a few counts were recorded for this clonotype. The genes are TRBV7-6 and TRBJ2-3; D is ambiguous. The germline gives CDR1 SGHVS, CDR2 FNYEAQ. V gave up 7 bases and J gave up 8 bases, with 19 bases separating them. The CDR3 totals 14 residues. The CDR3 DNA reads TGTGCCAGCACCGAAGATGGGCCATGGGGTACGCAGTATTTT. Residues: CASTEDGPWGTQYF.

This clonotype was seen at least ten times. The V and J genes are TRBV28 and TRBJ2-5; TRBD2 is a possible D gene (6 bases). Germline V CDR1 and CDR2: MDHEN, SYDVKM. Between the trimmed V and J ends, which lost 3 bases and 5 bases, there was a span of 13 bases. CDR3 size: 14 residues. The DNA for the CDR3 is TGTGCCAGCAGTTTGGCGGGACGCGGGGAGACCCAGTACTTC. This gives the protein CASSLAGRGETQYF.

This clonotype showed up many times. V gene TRBV10-3 combines with J gene TRBJ2-5; 9 nucleotides agree with TRBD1. V dropped 11 bases and J dropped 5; count of bases not matched to a gene: 12. This CDR3 has 14 residues. Per the germline V gene, CDR1 is ENHRY and CDR2 is SYGVKD. The CDR3 sequence is CAATSGTGSETQYF. The CDR3 region has the DNA TGTGCCGCGACCTCCGGGACAGGGAGCGAGACCCAGTACTTC.

This clonotype was counted only a few times. The chain employs TRBV7-8 and TRBJ2-4; tentatively, D is TRBD1 or TRBD2 (5 bases each). Trimming shortened V by 2 bases and J by 8 bases, and 13 bases separated the two germline ends. The CDR3 has 14 residues. Looked up from germline, CDR1 is SGHVS and CDR2 is FQNEAQ. CDR3 region: CASSLQGGGDIQYF. In DNA form, the CDR3 reads TGTGCCAGCAGCTTACAGGGTGGGGGAGACATTCAGTACTTC.

The chain couples TRBV29-1 to TRBJ1-5, with TRBD1 identical over 7 bases. This CDR3 is 15 amino acids long. J gave up 3 bases and V 4 bases, and 9 bases lay outside the gene matches. Looked up from germline, CDR1 is SQVTM and CDR2 is ANQGSEA. CDR3 region: CSVGGGGADNQPQHF. The CDR3 nucleotides read TGCAGCGTTGGAGGAGGGGGCGCGGACAATCAGCCCCAGCATTTT.

The chain couples TRBV15 to TRBJ2-6, with D hard to call. Germline CDR1 and CDR2: LNHNV and YYDKDF (reference sequence). This CDR3 has 15 amino acids. Trimming left V 3 bases short and J 0 bases short, with 6 bases between. The CDR3 loop is CATSRQRSGANVLTF. The CDR3, as DNA: TGTGCCACCAGCAGGCAGCGCTCTGGGGCCAACGTCCTGACTTTC.